This T cell receptor beta chain was sequenced in a study of shared clonotypes between healthy human individuals. The overall study: The study drew on a couple of women and three men aged 18 to 49 as donors.

CDR1 is SGHRS, CDR2 YFSETQ, per germline. This CDR3 comprises 13 residues. Trimming pared 0 bases from V and 8 bases from J, leaving 8 bases between. Study results and caveats: Researchers found naive subsets generally carried larger estimated richness than memory subsets. Clonotypes which were not shared had lower generation probabilities than clonotypes that all four donors shared.

As regards this clone: The antigen remains unidentified. Other DNA sequences from this sample encode an identical CDR3 as well.

Generated by immunoSEQ multiplex PCR, the TCRdb table keeps only in-frame clones and is missing some. The sample records 2 million to 2.5 million clones, less than 95% being singletons. The sequence derives from a man between 18 and 29 years old in good health. Some clones in this sample may be carry-over from other donors' samples. The J gene is TRBJ1-4, the V gene TRBV5-1, with no clear D. Material: naive CD4+ T cells from PBMCs. Stated subset: CD45RA+ positively selected. CDR3 residues: CASSLVRGEKLFF. The CDR3 region has the DNA TGCGCCAGCAGCTTGGTTCGAGGAGAAAAACTGTTTTTT.